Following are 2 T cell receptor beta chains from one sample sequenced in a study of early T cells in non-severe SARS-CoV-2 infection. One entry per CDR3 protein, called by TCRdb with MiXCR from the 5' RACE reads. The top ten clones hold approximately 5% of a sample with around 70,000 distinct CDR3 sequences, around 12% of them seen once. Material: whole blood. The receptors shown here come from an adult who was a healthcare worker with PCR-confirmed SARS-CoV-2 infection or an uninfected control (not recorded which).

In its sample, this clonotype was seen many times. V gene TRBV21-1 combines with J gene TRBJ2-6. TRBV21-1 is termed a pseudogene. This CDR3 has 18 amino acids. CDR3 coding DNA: TGTGCCAGCAGCCGCACACCGGACGGATGCTCTGGGGCCAACGTCCTGACTTTC. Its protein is CASSRTPDGCSGANVLTF.

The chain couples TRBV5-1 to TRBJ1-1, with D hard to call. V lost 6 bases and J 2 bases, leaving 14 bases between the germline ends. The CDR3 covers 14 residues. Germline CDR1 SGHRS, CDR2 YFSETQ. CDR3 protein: CASTIIAGNTEAFF. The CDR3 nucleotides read TGCGCCAGCACAATCATTGCGGGAAACACTGAAGCTTTCTTT.